This T cell receptor (beta chain) derives from a study of blood T cell repertoires in COVID-19. In the study's own analysis: The authors estimated nucleated cell counts from reference gene primer amplification. Produced via immunoSEQ multiplex PCR; TCRdb's table is partial and in-frame only. Clone size and V and J calls were adopted from that table, with D and trimming inferred from the DNA. The data show 20,000 to 30,000 clones, roughly 79% seen once. This TCR was sampled from a man older than 75 with active or convalescent COVID-19. Specimen: peripheral blood.

The CDR3 is CASTTGGRPDTQYF. The CDR3 bases are TGTGCCAGCACCACCGGGGGTCGCCCGGATACGCAGTATTTT. V gene TRBV28 combines with J gene TRBJ2-3; D may be TRBD2 (6 bases). Between the trimmed V and J ends, which lost 7 bases and 6 bases, there was a span of 17 bases. The CDR3 sequence is 14 residues long. Looked up from germline, CDR1 is MDHEN and CDR2 is SYDVKM.